These 4 T cell receptor beta chains were sequenced from one sample in a study of cytomegalovirus exposure and HLA in healthy donors (dated by TCRdb to the late 2010s). Library preparation was by the immunoSEQ multiplex PCR assay. A mixture of 60 forward primers for TCR Vbeta segments and 13 reverse primers for TCR Jbeta segments was used in the multiplex PCR. TCRdb retrieved this table from immuneACCESS and kept in-frame rearrangements only. Not all clones are present; in checked studies, unresolved V genes account for under half, and no reason is known for the remainder. Across this sample there are 150,000 to 200,000 clones, with 70% to 90% seen only once. The top ten hold approximately 1.9% of the sample. Material: PBMCs. The source of these receptors is a woman aged 18-29 years in good health and CMV-seronegative.

The J gene is TRBJ2-2, the V gene TRBV2; 7 bases fit TRBD2. The CDR3 extends over 14 amino acids. In germline, CDR1 is SNHLY, CDR2 FYNNEI. Trimming at V came to 7 bases and at J to 1 base, leaving 3 bases not matched to a gene. The CDR3 protein is CASTGGENTGELFF. The CDR3, as DNA: TGTGCCAGCACGGGGGGAGAGAACACCGGGGAGCTGTTTTTT. Combining the CDR3 with reference TRBV2 and TRBJ2-2 gives the whole variable domain EPEVTQTPSHQVTQMGQEVILRCVPISNHLYFYWYRQILGQKVEFLVSFYNNEISEKSEIFDDQFSVERPDGSNFTLKIRSTKLEDSAMYFCASTGGENTGELFFGEGSRLTVL.

V usage is TRBV6-5 and J usage is TRBJ1-2, with TRBD1 as a possible D gene (6 bases). This CDR3 contains 13 residues. The germline V and J ends were trimmed by 2 bases and 12 bases, with 16 bases remaining between them. Germline-derived CDR1 and CDR2 are MNHEY and SVGAGI. CDR3 DNA: TGTGCCAGCAGTTACGGAACAGGGTGGTTGGACACCTTC. Residues: CASSYGTGWLDTF.

V and J are TRBV19 and TRBJ2-7; the match to TRBD2 covers 7 bases. The CDR3 covers 14 residues. The germline CDR1 and CDR2 sequences are LNHDA and SQIVND (reference sequence). J lost 2 bases, V lost 5 bases, and 6 bases had no gene match. CDR3 sequence (DNA): TGTGCCAGTAGTTCTAGACTAGCTACCTACGAGCAGTACTTC. Amino acid sequence: CASSSRLATYEQYF.

J is TRBJ1-5 and V is TRBV19; possibly TRBD1 for D (5 bases). V was trimmed by 6 bases and J by 11 bases, leaving 11 bases between them. The CDR3 is made up of 11 amino acids. Looked up from germline, CDR1 is LNHDA and CDR2 is SQIVND (reference sequence). The CDR3 loop is CASRAGGSQHF. CDR3 DNA: TGTGCCAGTAGGGCGGGGGGGTCCCAGCATTTT.